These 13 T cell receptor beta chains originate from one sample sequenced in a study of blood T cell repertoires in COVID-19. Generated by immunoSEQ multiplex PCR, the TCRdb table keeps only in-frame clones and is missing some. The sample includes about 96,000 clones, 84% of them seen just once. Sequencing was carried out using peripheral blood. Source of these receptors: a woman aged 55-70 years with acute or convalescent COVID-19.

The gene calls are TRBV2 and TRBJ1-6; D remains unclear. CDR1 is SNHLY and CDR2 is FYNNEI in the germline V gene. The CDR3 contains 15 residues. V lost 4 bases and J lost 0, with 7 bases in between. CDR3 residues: CASSALSSYNSPLHF. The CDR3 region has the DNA TGTGCCAGCAGTGCCCTTAGCTCCTATAATTCACCCCTCCACTTT.

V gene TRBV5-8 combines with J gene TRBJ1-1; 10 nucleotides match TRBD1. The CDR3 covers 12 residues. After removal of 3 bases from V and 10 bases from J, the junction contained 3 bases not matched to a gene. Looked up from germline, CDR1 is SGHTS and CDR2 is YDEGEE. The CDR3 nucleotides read TGTGCCAGCAGCTATAGGACAGGGGGAGCTTTCTTT. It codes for CASSYRTGGAFF.

CDR3 residues: CASSLEGQGNYEQYF. In DNA form, the CDR3 reads TGTGCCAGCAGCTTAGAGGGCCAGGGAAACTACGAGCAGTACTTC. J is TRBJ2-7 and V is TRBV11-3; D may be TRBD1 (5 bases). This CDR3 comprises 15 residues. CDR1 and CDR2 from the germline V gene are SGHNT and YENEEA. V was pared by 0 bases and J by 3 bases, with 12 bases between.

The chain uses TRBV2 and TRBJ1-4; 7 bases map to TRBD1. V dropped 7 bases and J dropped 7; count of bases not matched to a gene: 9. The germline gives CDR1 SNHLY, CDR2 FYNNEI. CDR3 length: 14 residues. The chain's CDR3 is CASTADRVSEKLFF. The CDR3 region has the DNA TGTGCCAGCACCGCCGACAGGGTCAGTGAAAAACTGTTTTTT.

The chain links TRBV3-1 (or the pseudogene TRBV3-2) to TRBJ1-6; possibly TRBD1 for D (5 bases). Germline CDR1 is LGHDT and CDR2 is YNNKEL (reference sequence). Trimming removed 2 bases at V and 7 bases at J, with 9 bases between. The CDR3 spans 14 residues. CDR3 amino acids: CASSQNPGNSPLHF. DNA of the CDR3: TGTGCCAGCAGCCAAAACCCAGGGAATTCACCCCTCCACTTT.

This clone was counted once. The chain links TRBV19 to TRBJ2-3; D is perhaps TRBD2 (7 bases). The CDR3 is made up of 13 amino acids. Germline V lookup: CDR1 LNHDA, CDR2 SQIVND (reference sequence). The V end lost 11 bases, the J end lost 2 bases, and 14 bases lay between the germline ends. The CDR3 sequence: CASKGGNTDTQYF. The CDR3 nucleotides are TGTGCCTCAAAGGGGGGGAACACAGATACGCAGTATTTT.

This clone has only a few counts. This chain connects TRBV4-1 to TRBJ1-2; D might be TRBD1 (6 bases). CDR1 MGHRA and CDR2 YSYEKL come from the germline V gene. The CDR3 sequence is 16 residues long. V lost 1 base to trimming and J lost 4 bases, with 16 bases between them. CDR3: CASSQGMGQLSYGYTF. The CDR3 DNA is TGCGCCAGCAGCCAAGGAATGGGACAACTCAGCTATGGCTACACCTTC.

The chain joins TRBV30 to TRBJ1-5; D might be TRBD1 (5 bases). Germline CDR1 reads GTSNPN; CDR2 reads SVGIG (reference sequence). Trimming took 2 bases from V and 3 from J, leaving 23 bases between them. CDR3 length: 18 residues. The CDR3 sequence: CAWSSAEGVGAVNQPQHF. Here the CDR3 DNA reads TGTGCCTGGAGTTCGGCCGAAGGGGTAGGGGCGGTCAATCAGCCCCAGCATTTT.

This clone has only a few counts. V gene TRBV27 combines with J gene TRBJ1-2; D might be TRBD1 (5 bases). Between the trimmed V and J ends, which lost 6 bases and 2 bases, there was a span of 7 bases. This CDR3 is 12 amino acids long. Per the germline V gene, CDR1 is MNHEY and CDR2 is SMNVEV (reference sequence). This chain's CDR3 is CASSNRNYGYTF. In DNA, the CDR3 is TGTGCCAGCAGCAACAGGAACTATGGCTACACCTTC.

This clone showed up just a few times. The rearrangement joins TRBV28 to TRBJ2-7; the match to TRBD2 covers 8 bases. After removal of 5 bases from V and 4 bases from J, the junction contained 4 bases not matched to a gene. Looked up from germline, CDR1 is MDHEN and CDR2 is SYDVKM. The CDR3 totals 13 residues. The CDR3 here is CASSRGGGYEQYF. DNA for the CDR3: TGTGCCAGCAGTCGGGGGGGCGGGTACGAGCAGTACTTC.

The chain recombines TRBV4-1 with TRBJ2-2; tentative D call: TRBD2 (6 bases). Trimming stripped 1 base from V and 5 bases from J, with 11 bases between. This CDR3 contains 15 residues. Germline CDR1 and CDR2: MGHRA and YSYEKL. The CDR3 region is CASSQVGGGTGELFF. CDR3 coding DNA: TGCGCCAGCAGCCAAGTCGGGGGAGGAACCGGGGAGCTGTTTTTT.

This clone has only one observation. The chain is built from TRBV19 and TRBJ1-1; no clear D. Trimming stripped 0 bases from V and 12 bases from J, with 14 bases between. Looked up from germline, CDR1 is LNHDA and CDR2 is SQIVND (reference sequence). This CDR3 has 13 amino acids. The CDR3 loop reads CASSIDGRLSTFF. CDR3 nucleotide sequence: TGTGCCAGTAGTATAGATGGCAGACTTTCGACTTTCTTT.

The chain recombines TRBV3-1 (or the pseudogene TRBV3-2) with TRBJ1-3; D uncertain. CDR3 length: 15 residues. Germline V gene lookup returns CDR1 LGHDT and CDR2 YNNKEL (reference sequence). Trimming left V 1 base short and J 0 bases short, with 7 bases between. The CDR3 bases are TGTGCCAGCAGCCAAGGCAGGCACTCTGGAAACACCATATATTTT. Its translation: CASSQGRHSGNTIYF.